Following are 27 T cell receptor beta chains from one sample sequenced in a study of spatial heterogeneity in lung cancer. Study-level results: In tumors, expanded intratumoral alpha and beta TCR counts tracked mutation counts.

Noted time point: sample taken at primary tumor resection. TCRdb processed the 5' RACE reads anew with MiXCR; each CDR3 protein has one entry. Of some 5,600 distinct CDR3 sequences in the sample, 4% to 6% were seen once. For these receptors, no antigen is known. The specimen comprised lung tumor tissue, sampled at surgery. The receptors were gathered from a male donor with early-stage non-small cell lung cancer.

This clonotype was counted ten times or more. With the library built for alpha chains, this beta chain is off target and its frequency is not meaningful. V and J are TRBV30 and TRBJ2-2; TRBD1 matches at 10 bases. Germline-derived CDR1 and CDR2 are GTSNPN and SVGIG (reference sequence). The CDR3 is made up of 15 amino acids. Unmatched junction bases numbered 6, after V lost 2 bases and J lost 6 bases. The DNA of the CDR3 is TGTGCCTGGAGTACCGGGACAGGGGTGTCCGGGGAGCTGTTTTTT. This encodes CAWSTGTGVSGELFF.

Relative to its sample, this clonotype is medium-sized. Since the library was made to target alpha chains, this beta chain is a stray read and its abundance is not meaningful. The chain carries TRBV3-2 and TRBJ2-1; the D call in the table, TRBD2, was not verified against the DNA. TRBV3-2 is recorded as a pseudogene. The CDR3 is 16 residues long. The CDR3 DNA follows: TGTGCCAGCAGCCAAGTGCCTAGCGGGGTCTACAATGAGCAGTTCTTC. Translated, it gives CASSQVPSGVYNEQFF.

This clonotype was counted ten times or more. This beta chain is a stray sequence in a library constructed for alpha chains; its clone size is not meaningful. The rearrangement uses TRBV5-1 and TRBJ2-1, with TRBD1 matching 9 bases. The CDR3 has 15 residues. V gave up 0 bases and J gave up 8 bases; unmatched junction bases: 6. Germline V CDR1 and CDR2: SGHRS, YFSETQ. CDR3 sequence: CASSLGQGGSDEQFF. The DNA for the CDR3 is TGCGCCAGCAGCTTGGGACAGGGGGGATCGGATGAGCAGTTCTTC.

This clonotype was counted at least ten times. This beta chain is a stray read from a library made for alpha chains; its abundance is not meaningful. The chain is built from TRBV2 and TRBJ1-5; D is ambiguous. V was cut by 5 bases and J by 4 bases, with 3 bases left in between. Germline CDR1 SNHLY, CDR2 FYNNEI. The CDR3 spans 11 residues. For the CDR3, the DNA is TGTGCCAGCAGTCTGAATCAGCCCCAGCATTTT. Translation: CASSLNQPQHF.

This clonotype occurred many times. Since it is a stray read in a library aimed at alpha chains, this beta chain has a size that is not meaningful. The chain recombines TRBV9 with TRBJ2-1; 9 bases map to TRBD1. Looked up from germline, CDR1 is SGDLS and CDR2 is YYNGEE. After removal of 0 bases from V and 4 bases from J, the junction contained 8 bases not matched to a gene. This CDR3 has 17 residues. CDR3 region: CASSVDPTGGGYNEQFF. The CDR3 bases are TGTGCCAGCAGCGTAGACCCAACAGGGGGCGGTTACAATGAGCAGTTCTTC.

By proportion, this clonotype is medium-sized (0.01 to 0.1%). This beta chain is an off-target read within a library intended for alpha chains, so its frequency means little. The chain couples TRBV28 to TRBJ2-7, with a possible D match to TRBD2 (6 bases). The CDR3 totals 14 residues. Germline V gene data show CDR1 as MDHEN and CDR2 as SYDVKM. Trimming removed 9 bases at V and 6 bases at J, with 21 bases between. CDR3 bases: TGTGCCAGTCGCCTCGGAGGGAGTGAGGGCGAGCAGTACTTC. The encoded protein is CASRLGGSEGEQYF.

In regard to this clonotype: This beta chain is a stray sequence in a library constructed for alpha chains; its clone size is not meaningful. The V gene is TRBV23-1, the J gene TRBJ2-7, with D perhaps TRBD1 (6 bases). TRBV23-1 is annotated as an ORF whose role is uncertain. CDR3 length: 14 amino acids. The germline V and J ends were trimmed by 7 bases and 7 bases, with 20 bases remaining between them. The CDR3 nucleotides read TGCGCCAGCAACCAACAGGGTGGTGTAGGGGAGCAGTACTTC. Translation gives CASNQQGGVGEQYF.

There are a few counts of this clonotype. A read error is possible here, since a much larger clone lies one base away. This beta chain was picked up by a library intended for alpha chains and is off target, so its count carries little meaning. The rearrangement uses TRBV7-2 and TRBJ2-1; D may be TRBD2 (5 bases). This CDR3 is built from 15 residues. Germline V gene sequence: CDR1 SGHTA, CDR2 FQGNSA. V dropped 5 bases and J dropped 0 bases, with 11 bases sitting between them. The CDR3 nucleotides read TGTGCCAGCAGCCCAGCGGCAAGCTCCTACAATGAGCAGTTCTTC. It is translated as CASSPAASSYNEQFF.

In its sample, this clonotype ranks as medium-sized (0.01 to 0.1%). The size of this beta chain means little, since it is a stray read in a library made for alpha chains. The V and J genes are TRBV20-1 and TRBJ2-1, with D unresolved. CDR3 size: 10 residues. Germline CDR1 reads DFQATT; CDR2 reads SNEGSKA (reference sequence). V was trimmed by 5 bases and J by 6 bases, leaving 5 bases between them. The CDR3 nucleotides are TGCAGTGCTTCAAGCAATGAGCAGTTCTTC. This codes for CSASSNEQFF.

Many counts were recorded for this clonotype. This beta chain turned up in a library designed for alpha chains; as an off-target read, its abundance says little. The chain is built from TRBV29-1 and TRBJ1-6; D is perhaps TRBD1 (6 bases). The CDR3 is made up of 14 amino acids. Per the germline V gene, CDR1 is SQVTM and CDR2 is ANQGSEA. Trimming left V 4 bases short and J 10 bases short, with 17 bases between. The CDR3 DNA reads TGCAGCGTTGCGTCGGGGGCGCCGGACTCACCCCTCCACTTT. This codes for CSVASGAPDSPLHF.

This clonotype is labeled as hyperexpanded. This beta chain appears as a stray read in a library generated for alpha chains; its size is not informative. CDR3 DNA sequence: TGCAGTGCTAGAGATAGGCGGCCAGATCAAGAGACCCAGTACTTC. Translating gives CSARDRRPDQETQYF. The rearrangement joins TRBV20-1 to TRBJ2-5; D call uncertain. The CDR3 length is 15 residues. V lost 0 bases and J lost 2, with 13 bases in between. The germline gives CDR1 DFQATT, CDR2 SNEGSKA (reference sequence).

This clonotype was found many times. The library was designed around alpha chains, so this beta chain is a stray read whose abundance carries little weight. This chain links TRBV29-1 with TRBJ2-3, with a tentative D call TRBD2 (7 bases). Germline V gives CDR1 SQVTM, CDR2 ANQGSEA. The CDR3 contains 16 residues. Trimming stripped 2 bases from V and 1 base from J, with 16 bases between. For the CDR3, the DNA is TGCAGCGTTGAAACCCAGGGGAGGGCAGGCACAGATACGCAGTATTTT. Its translation: CSVETQGRAGTDTQYF.

This clonotype was seen ten or more times. Since the library was made to target alpha chains, this beta chain is a stray read and its abundance is not meaningful. The rearrangement uses TRBV4-1 and TRBJ1-2, with D possibly TRBD1 on 6 matching bases. The CDR3 covers 13 residues. The germline V gene has CDR1 MGHRA and CDR2 YSYEKL. V lost 1 base, J lost 7 bases, and 10 bases lay in between. CDR3 loop: CASSQGGALGYTF. CDR3 coding DNA: TGCGCCAGCAGCCAAGGGGGGGCCCTTGGCTACACCTTC.

This clonotype was picked up many times. Within a library made for alpha chains, this beta chain is off target, and its count is uninformative. The chain combines TRBV11-2 with TRBJ2-1; 10 nucleotides align to TRBD2. CDR3 length equals 16 residues. The germline V gene has CDR1 SGHAT and CDR2 FQNNGV. Unmatched junction bases numbered 4, after V lost 3 bases and J lost 2 bases. The CDR3 coding sequence is TGTGCCAGCAGCTTGTCTAGCGGGAGCGCCTACAATGAGCAGTTCTTC. Protein product: CASSLSSGSAYNEQFF.

This clonotype occurred many times. Found in a library prepared for alpha chains, this beta chain is an off-target read, and its abundance has little meaning. The rearrangement uses TRBV7-2 and TRBJ2-2; perhaps TRBD1 as D (6 bases). This CDR3 has 14 amino acids. The V end lost 1 base, the J end lost 6 bases, and 9 bases lay between the germline ends. The germline V gene has CDR1 SGHTA and CDR2 FQGNSA. The CDR3, as DNA: TGTGCCAGCAGCTTAGAGGCAGGGGCCGGGGAGCTGTTTTTT. Translating gives CASSLEAGAGELFF.

This clonotype appeared many times. The size of this beta chain means little, since it is a stray read in a library made for alpha chains. CDR3 coding DNA: TGTGCCACCAGCCCCATGGATGATCAGCCCCAGCATTTT. Translating gives CATSPMDDQPQHF. The V and J genes are TRBV15 and TRBJ1-5; D gene uncertain. V was cut by 5 bases and J by 5 bases, with 10 bases left in between. Looked up from germline, CDR1 is LNHNV and CDR2 is YYDKDF (reference sequence). This CDR3 is built from 13 residues.

This clonotype was observed at least ten times. This beta chain turned up in a library designed for alpha chains; as an off-target read, its abundance says little. The V gene is TRBV12-3 or TRBV12-4, the J gene TRBJ2-1; 7 bases fit TRBD2. This CDR3 contains 14 residues. J lost 12 bases, V lost 6 bases, and 14 bases had no gene match. The CDR3 is CASSRGELQLGQFF. The CDR3 nucleotides are TGTGCCAGCAGCCGGGGGGAGTTACAATTGGGGCAGTTCTTC.

Ten or more counts support this clonotype. This beta chain is a stray sequence in a library constructed for alpha chains; its clone size is not meaningful. This chain joins TRBV5-1 and TRBJ1-3; 7 nucleotides match TRBD1. Trimming cost V 3 bases and J 3 bases; bases outside gene matches: 3. Germline V lookup: CDR1 SGHRS, CDR2 YFSETQ. This CDR3 contains 14 residues. The CDR3 bases are TGCGCCAGCAGCTCGACAGGGAGTGGAAACACCATATATTTT. Translated: CASSSTGSGNTIYF.

This clonotype was counted a few times. Within a library made for alpha chains, this beta chain is off target, and its count is uninformative. The CDR3 coding sequence is TGTGCCAGCAGTTTGAACAGCCAAGAGACCCAGTACTTC. The encoded protein is CASSLNSQETQYF. The rearrangement links TRBV12-3 or TRBV12-4 to TRBJ2-5; D gene unclear. This CDR3 spans 13 amino acids. The germline V and J ends were trimmed by 3 bases and 1 base, with 6 bases remaining between them.

This clonotype was picked up many times. As an off-target read in a library built for alpha chains, this beta chain has a frequency of little significance. The chain couples TRBV12-3 or TRBV12-4 to TRBJ1-4, with TRBD1 identical over 7 bases. This CDR3 spans 14 amino acids. The J segment lost 3 bases and the V segment lost 5 bases, leaving 3 bases of the junction unmatched. The CDR3 nucleotides are TGTGCCAGCAGTCCCGACAGGGCTAATGAAAAACTGTTTTTT. Encoded protein: CASSPDRANEKLFF.

This clonotype occurred many times. This beta chain represents an off-target read in a library built for alpha chains; its size is of limited meaning. The chain couples TRBV12-3 or TRBV12-4 to TRBJ2-2, with TRBD2 matching 11 bases. The CDR3 totals 16 residues. V shed 7 bases, J shed 1 base, and the junction held 5 bases outside the gene matches. The CDR3 sequence is CASTLGLAGNTGELFF. The CDR3 DNA sequence: TGTGCCAGCACCCTAGGACTAGCGGGGAACACCGGGGAGCTGTTTTTT.

This clonotype has at least ten counts. Because this beta chain is a stray read in a library intended to capture alpha chains, its abundance should not be given much weight. V gene TRBV2 combines with J gene TRBJ1-5; TRBD1 matches 9 bases. The ends lost 5 bases at V and 5 bases at J; junction bases unmatched: 1. This CDR3 has 13 residues. From germline, CDR1 is SNHLY and CDR2 FYNNEI. CDR3 amino acids: CASSTGGDQPQHF. The CDR3, as DNA: TGTGCCAGCAGTACAGGGGGCGATCAGCCCCAGCATTTT.

To note about this clonotype: In a library made to pick up alpha chains, this beta chain is a stray read with a size that means little. This sequence joins TRBV10-3 and TRBJ1-5; no clear D gene. V lost 3 bases to trimming and J lost 6 bases, with 9 bases between them. CDR3 length: 13 amino acids. Germline V gene lookup returns CDR1 ENHRY and CDR2 SYGVKD. The DNA of the CDR3 is TGTGCCATCAGTGAAAATCCGGGTCAGCCCCAGCATTTT. The encoded protein is CAISENPGQPQHF.

This clonotype was observed at least ten times. Found in a library prepared for alpha chains, this beta chain is an off-target read, and its abundance has little meaning. The chain has TRBV6-2 or TRBV6-3 and TRBJ2-7, with 11 bases matching TRBD1. Germline CDR1 reads MNHEY; CDR2 reads SVGEGT. J lost 2 bases, V lost 6 bases, and 3 bases had no gene match. This CDR3 region has 14 residues. CDR3 DNA sequence: TGTGCCAGCAGGGGGACAGGGGGTCCCTACGAGCAGTACTTC. Translating gives CASRGTGGPYEQYF.

This clonotype was seen at least ten times. This beta chain appears as a stray read in a library generated for alpha chains; its size is not informative. V and J are TRBV2 and TRBJ2-7; 8 bases line up with TRBD2. Per the germline V gene, CDR1 is SNHLY and CDR2 is FYNNEI. V lost 8 bases, J lost 3 bases, and 6 bases stayed unmatched. The CDR3 runs 13 residues. This chain's CDR3 is CASAVAGSYEQYF. CDR3 DNA: TGTGCCAGCGCTGTAGCGGGGAGCTACGAGCAGTACTTC.

This clonotype was seen a few times. The library was prepared for alpha chains; this beta chain is a stray read, so its frequency means little. This sequence joins TRBV7-2 and TRBJ1-1, with D perhaps TRBD1 (5 bases). The CDR3 has 12 amino acids. V was clipped by 5 bases and J by 5 bases, with 9 bases between them. From germline, CDR1 is SGHTA and CDR2 FQGNSA. The CDR3 sequence is CASSPRTTEAFF. The CDR3 bases are TGTGCCAGCAGCCCAAGGACAACTGAAGCTTTCTTT.

By share, this clonotype ranks as medium-sized. This beta chain lies outside the target of a library built for alpha chains; its clone size means little. The chain couples TRBV18 to TRBJ1-6; TRBD1 is a possible D gene (5 bases). V lost 6 bases, J lost 14 bases, and 14 bases lay in between. The CDR3 has 12 amino acids. CDR1 is KGHSH and CDR2 is LQKENI in the germline V gene. The CDR3 loop reads CASSSEVGALHF. The CDR3 DNA is TGTGCCAGCTCTTCCGAGGTGGGGGCCCTCCACTTT.